Listed here are 25 T cell receptor beta chains from one sample, sequenced in a study of identical twins. One entry per CDR3 protein, called by TCRdb with MiXCR from the 5' RACE reads. The sample yields hundreds of thousands of distinct CDR3 sequences, approximately 13% seen once. These records were also assigned to another study, of yellow fever vaccine responses in identical twins.

Sequenced input: PBMCs. Receptor source: a woman aged 18-29 years in good health.

The V gene is TRBV7-2, the J gene TRBJ2-5; D uncertain. Trimming left V 5 bases short and J 0 bases short, with 13 bases between. This CDR3 comprises 15 residues. CDR1 is SGHTA and CDR2 is FQGNSA in the germline V gene. The CDR3 loop is CASSPQTAYQETQYF. The CDR3 nucleotides are TGTGCCAGCAGCCCTCAAACAGCCTACCAAGAGACCCAGTACTTC.

The chain has TRBV20-1 and TRBJ1-1; D is unresolved. CDR1 and CDR2 from the germline V gene are DFQATT and SNEGSKA (reference sequence). This CDR3 spans 11 amino acids. V lost 3 bases, J lost 6 bases, and 8 bases lay in between. The CDR3 DNA sequence: TGCAGTGCTAGGCTGGCACCTGAAGCTTTCTTT. This codes for CSARLAPEAFF.

This clonotype came up a few times. The rearrangement uses TRBV15 and TRBJ1-4; no clear D. V lost 1 base and J 4 bases, leaving 7 bases between the germline ends. The length of the CDR3 is 14 residues. Germline values: CDR1 LNHNV, CDR2 YYDKDF (reference sequence). CDR3 bases: TGTGCCACCAGCAGAGGAGGGTATAATGAAAAACTGTTTTTT. It translates to CATSRGGYNEKLFF. Full variable domain (remainder filled in from reference TRBV15 and TRBJ1-4): DAMVIQNPRYQVTQFGKPVTLSCSQTLNHNVMYWYQQKSSQAPKLLFHYYDKDFNNEADTPDNFQSRRPNTSFCFLDIRSPGLGDTAMYLCATSRGGYNEKLFFGSGTQLSVL.

J is TRBJ2-2 and V is TRBV12-3 or TRBV12-4, with 9 positions matching TRBD2. The trim removed 3 bases at V and 4 bases at J, leaving 6 bases unmatched. The CDR3 runs 16 residues. CDR3 residues: CASSLLQREVTGELFF. For the CDR3, the DNA is TGTGCCAGCAGTTTGCTCCAGCGGGAGGTCACCGGGGAGCTGTTTTTT.

This clonotype was picked up a small number of times. For the CDR3, the DNA is TGTGCCAGCACCCCCGGGGCCCCTGGGGCCAACGTCCTGACTTTC. It is translated as CASTPGAPGANVLTF. The chain couples TRBV28 to TRBJ2-6; the D call may be TRBD1 or TRBD2 (5 bases each). Between the trimmed V and J ends, which lost 7 bases and 2 bases, there was a span of 12 bases. The V gene's germline CDR1 is MDHEN and CDR2 SYDVKM. The CDR3 extends over 15 amino acids.

There are a few counts of this clonotype. The rearrangement uses TRBV3-1 and TRBJ2-7; the match to TRBD2 covers 8 bases. V was clipped by 1 base and J by 4 bases; unmatched bases: 6. CDR3 length equals 15 residues. Germline V gene data show CDR1 as LGHDT and CDR2 as YNNKEL (reference sequence). CDR3 nucleotide sequence: TGTGCCAGCAGCCAAGCCTTAGGCGGGAGGTACGAGCAGTACTTC. It specifies CASSQALGGRYEQYF.

The sample holds many counts of this clonotype. The chain has TRBV4-1 and TRBJ2-5; D possibly corresponds to TRBD1 (6 bases). Deletions cut 0 bases from V and 2 bases from J, with 13 bases between. The CDR3 contains 16 residues. Germline loops: CDR1 MGHRA, CDR2 YSYEKL. This CDR3 reads CASSQELGRGQETQYF. The CDR3 coding sequence is TGCGCCAGCAGCCAAGAGCTCGGCAGGGGACAAGAGACCCAGTACTTC.

The chain couples TRBV10-1 to TRBJ2-3, with 14 positions matching TRBD2. CDR1 is WNHNN and CDR2 is SYGVQD in the germline V gene (reference sequence). J lost 1 base, V lost 2 bases, and 2 bases had no gene match. The CDR3 is 17 residues long. CDR3: CASSEPGLAGGTDTQYF. The DNA for the CDR3 is TGCGCCAGCAGTGAGCCGGGACTAGCGGGAGGCACAGATACGCAGTATTTT.

This clonotype turned up a few times. The J gene is TRBJ2-1, the V gene TRBV6-1; D is perhaps TRBD2 (6 bases). The CDR3 consists of 14 residues. V dropped 7 bases and J dropped 4 bases, with 14 bases sitting between them. Germline CDR1 and CDR2: MNHNS and SASEGT. CDR3 nucleotide sequence: TGTGCCAGCACCTTGTCGGGACTTTACAATGAGCAGTTCTTC. Its protein product is CASTLSGLYNEQFF.

This clonotype was recorded a few times. V usage is TRBV20-1 and J usage is TRBJ1-2, with 8 bases that match TRBD1. CDR3 length: 13 amino acids. V trimming: 1 base; J trimming: 7 bases; junction bases outside the gene matches: 5. Germline CDR1 and CDR2: DFQATT and SNEGSKA (reference sequence). In DNA, the CDR3 is TGCAGTGCTAGAGCATCAGGGGGCGGTGGCTACACCTTC. The encoded protein is CSARASGGGGYTF.

J is TRBJ2-5 and V is TRBV7-9, with D hard to call. Trimming left V 5 bases short and J 4 bases short, with 8 bases between. The length of the CDR3 is 12 residues. The germline gives CDR1 SEHNR, CDR2 FQNEAQ (reference sequence). CDR3 sequence (DNA): TGTGCCAGCAGCGCCCCTCTAGAGACCCAGTACTTC. Encoded protein: CASSAPLETQYF.

This clonotype was observed a handful of times. The chain carries TRBV6-1 and TRBJ2-5; 12 nucleotides match TRBD1. The CDR3 extends over 16 amino acids. Germline CDR1 reads MNHNS; CDR2 reads SASEGT. The ends lost 5 bases at V and 5 bases at J; junction bases unmatched: 9. CDR3 DNA sequence: TGTGCCAGCAGTCCCCGGGACAGGGGGCGCCGGGAGACCCAGTACTTC. Protein sequence: CASSPRDRGRRETQYF.

V and J are TRBV7-9 and TRBJ2-7; 11 positions match TRBD1. This CDR3 spans 17 amino acids. Germline assignment: CDR1 SEHNR and CDR2 FQNEAQ (reference sequence). V shed 5 bases and J 1 base; nucleotides not matched to a gene: 10. CDR3 bases: TGTGCCAGCAGCCCCGCCCTCCGGGACAGGGGGTCCTACGAGCAGTACTTC. Its protein is CASSPALRDRGSYEQYF.

In its sample, this clonotype was seen a few times. The V and J genes are TRBV10-3 and TRBJ2-1; TRBD2 might be the D (6 bases). Trimming took 0 bases from V and 13 from J, leaving 7 bases between them. The CDR3 has 11 residues. The germline gives CDR1 ENHRY, CDR2 SYGVKD. The CDR3 nucleotides are TGTGCCATCAGTGAGTCTGGGACTCAGTTCTTC. Its translation is CAISESGTQFF.

The CDR3 loop reads CASSQVKGRAWAEQYF. For the CDR3, the DNA is TGTGCCAGCAGCCAAGTGAAGGGGAGGGCCTGGGCCGAGCAGTACTTC. The J gene is TRBJ2-7, the V gene TRBV3-1; 7 nucleotides line up with TRBD2. The CDR3 runs to 16 residues. V was pared by 1 base and J by 6 bases, with 12 bases of the junction left unmatched. Germline V lookup: CDR1 LGHDT, CDR2 YNNKEL (reference sequence).

This clonotype was seen a handful of times. This chain links TRBV27 with TRBJ1-5, with D perhaps matching TRBD1 (5 bases). The CDR3 contains 15 residues. Germline loops: CDR1 MNHEY, CDR2 SMNVEV (reference sequence). Trimming removed 5 bases from V and 4 bases from J, with 15 bases in between. Here the CDR3 DNA reads TGTGCCAGCAGTATCCAGGGTCAGGCTAATCAGCCCCAGCATTTT. Translation gives CASSIQGQANQPQHF.

This clonotype turned up a few times. The V call is TRBV7-3, the J call TRBJ2-7; D is unclear. This CDR3 contains 12 residues. Germline lookup yields CDR1 SGHTA and CDR2 FQGTGA. The germline V and J ends were trimmed by 5 bases and 6 bases, with 11 bases remaining between them. In nucleotides, the CDR3 is TGTGCCAGCAGCCTCGACGGCATCGAGCAGTACTTC. The encoded protein is CASSLDGIEQYF.

This clonotype was observed at least ten times. The J gene is TRBJ1-5, the V gene TRBV6-1, with 8 bases lining up with TRBD1. Germline lookup yields CDR1 MNHNS and CDR2 SASEGT. V lost 7 bases, J lost 2 bases, and 7 bases stayed unmatched. This CDR3 is built from 15 residues. CDR3 sequence (DNA): TGTGCCAGCAATAATGGACAGGGAGGCAATCAGCCCCAGCATTTT. This translates into CASNNGQGGNQPQHF.

This clonotype has at least ten counts. The genes are TRBV7-9 and TRBJ2-3; TRBD1 matches at 7 bases. The junction had 5 bases not matched to a gene; V was cut back by 5 bases and J by 3 bases. The CDR3 covers 14 residues. Germline loops: CDR1 SEHNR, CDR2 FQNEAQ (reference sequence). For the CDR3, the DNA is TGTGCCAGCAGCCCTAGACAGGGAACAGATACGCAGTATTTT. The encoded protein is CASSPRQGTDTQYF.

This clonotype occurred a few times. The rearrangement uses TRBV11-2 and TRBJ2-1, with TRBD2 matching over 12 bases. V shed 1 base and J 8 bases; nucleotides not matched to a gene: 12. This CDR3 contains 18 residues. Germline CDR1 and CDR2: SGHAT and FQNNGV. DNA for the CDR3: TGTGCCAGCAGCTTAGTTTCCCCGACTAGCGGGAGAGTATATGAGCAGTTCTTC. Residues: CASSLVSPTSGRVYEQFF. Supplemented by reference TRBV11-2 and TRBJ2-1, the full variable domain reads EAGVAQSPRYKIIEKRQSVAFWCNPISGHATLYWYQQILGQGPKLLIQFQNNGVVDDSQLPKDRFSAERLKGVDSTLKIQPAKLEDSAVYLCASSLVSPTSGRVYEQFFGPGTRLTVL.

This clonotype was detected a few times. The chain uses TRBV10-3 and TRBJ2-3; D may match TRBD1 or TRBD2 (5 bases each). The V end was cut by 1 base, the J end by 2 bases, with 10 bases between. The CDR3 runs to 15 residues. Germline CDR1 is ENHRY and CDR2 is SYGVKD. The CDR3 DNA sequence: TGTGCCATCAGTGAGTTCGGGACCCCCACAGATACGCAGTATTTT. Its protein product is CAISEFGTPTDTQYF.

This clonotype came up a few times. The chain is built from TRBV5-8 and TRBJ2-1; possibly TRBD1 or TRBD2 for D (5 bases each). CDR3 length equals 15 residues. The germline CDR1 and CDR2 sequences are SGHTS and YDEGEE. Trimming removed 4 bases from V and 0 bases from J, with 11 bases in between. The CDR3 bases are TGTGCCAGCAGCCATTTTGGGGGCTCCTACAATGAGCAGTTCTTC. This gives the protein CASSHFGGSYNEQFF.

The rearrangement uses TRBV7-7 and TRBJ2-3; D not certain. V lost 6 bases and J lost 4, with 23 bases in between. From germline, CDR1 is SSHAT and CDR2 FNYEAQ (reference sequence). This CDR3 has 17 amino acids. The CDR3: CASSRRLKGESADTQYF. The CDR3 bases are TGTGCCAGCAGTCGGCGGTTAAAGGGCGAGAGTGCAGATACGCAGTATTTT. The full variable domain, rest sourced from reference TRBV7-7 and TRBJ2-3, is GAGVSQSPRYKVTKRGQDVTLRCDPISSHATLYWYQQALGQGPEFLTYFNYEAQPDKSGLPSDRFSAERPEGSISTLTIQRTEQRDSAMYRCASSRRLKGESADTQYFGPGTRLTVL.

Only a few counts were recorded for this clonotype. The genes are TRBV7-6 and TRBJ2-2; D is uncertain. CDR3 length equals 15 residues. CDR1 is SGHVS, CDR2 FNYEAQ, per germline. Trimming removed 0 bases at V and 6 bases at J, with 11 bases between. CDR3 in amino acids: CASSLAALNPGELFF. CDR3 nucleotide sequence: TGTGCCAGCAGCTTAGCTGCCCTAAACCCCGGGGAGCTGTTTTTT.

This clonotype was picked up a small number of times. V and J are TRBV29-1 and TRBJ2-1; D is possibly TRBD2 (7 bases). The CDR3 covers 13 residues. Germline lookup yields CDR1 SQVTM and CDR2 ANQGSEA. Trimming cost V 5 bases and J 6 bases, with 14 bases left between them. The CDR3 DNA sequence: TGCAGCGTTCAAAGGGGGGGGCTCAATGAGCAGTTCTTC. It yields the protein CSVQRGGLNEQFF.